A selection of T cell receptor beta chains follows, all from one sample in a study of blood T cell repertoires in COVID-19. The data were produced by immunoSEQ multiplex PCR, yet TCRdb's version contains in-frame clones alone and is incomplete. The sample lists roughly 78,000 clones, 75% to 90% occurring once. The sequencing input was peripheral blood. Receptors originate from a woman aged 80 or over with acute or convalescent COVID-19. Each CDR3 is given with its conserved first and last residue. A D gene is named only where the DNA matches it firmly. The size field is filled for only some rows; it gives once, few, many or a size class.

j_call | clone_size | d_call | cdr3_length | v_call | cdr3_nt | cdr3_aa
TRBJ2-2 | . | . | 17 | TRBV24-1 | TGTGCCACCAGTGATCACCCGGGACTGGACAACACCGGGGAGCTGTTTTTT | CATSDHPGLDNTGELFF
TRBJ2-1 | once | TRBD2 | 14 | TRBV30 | TGTGCCTGGGATGGACTAGGTGTGTATAATGAGCAGTTCTTC | CAWDGLGVYNEQFF
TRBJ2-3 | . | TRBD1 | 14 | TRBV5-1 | TGCGCCAGCAGACACGGACAGGGCACAGATACGCAGTATTTT | CASRHGQGTDTQYF
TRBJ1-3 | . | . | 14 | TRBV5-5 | TGTGCCAGCAGCCGTGGGGCTCCGGGAAACACCATATATTTT | CASSRGAPGNTIYF
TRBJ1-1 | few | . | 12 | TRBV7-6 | TGTGCCAGCAGCTCCCGTCCCGCTGAAGCTTTCTTT | CASSSRPAEAFF
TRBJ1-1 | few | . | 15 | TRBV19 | TGTGCCAGTAGTATGGAGGAGCGGGGCTTCACTGAAGCTTTCTTT | CASSMEERGFTEAFF
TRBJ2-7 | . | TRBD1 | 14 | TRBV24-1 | TGTGCCACCAGTTCCGGACAGGGGCCGGGCGGGCAGTACTTC | CATSSGQGPGGQYF
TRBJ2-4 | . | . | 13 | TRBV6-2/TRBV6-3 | TGTGCCAGCAGCCCTCGGGGCAAAAACATTCAGTACTTC | CASSPRGKNIQYF
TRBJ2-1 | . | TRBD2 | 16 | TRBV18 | TGTGCCAGCTCAGTTCCTAGCGGGGGTTCCTACAATGAGCAGTTCTTC | CASSVPSGGSYNEQFF
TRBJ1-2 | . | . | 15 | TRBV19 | TGTGCCAGTAGTATAGATCGGCCCAGGGACTATGGCTACACCTTC | CASSIDRPRDYGYTF
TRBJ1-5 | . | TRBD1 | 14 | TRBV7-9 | TGTGCCAGCAGCCCCGGGACAGGGGGTCAGCCCCAGCATTTT | CASSPGTGGQPQHF
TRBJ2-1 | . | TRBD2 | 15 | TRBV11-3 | TGTGCCAGCAGCTTATTAGCGGGCCTTTACAATGAGCAGTTCTTC | CASSLLAGLYNEQFF
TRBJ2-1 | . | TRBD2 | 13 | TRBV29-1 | TGCAGCGTTGAAGCGGGAGGGCCGAGGGAGCAGTTCTTC | CSVEAGGPREQFF
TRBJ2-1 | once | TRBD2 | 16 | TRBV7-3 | TGTGCCAGCAGCTTATTAGGACTAGCGGGGGCCAATGAGCAGTTCTTC | CASSLLGLAGANEQFF
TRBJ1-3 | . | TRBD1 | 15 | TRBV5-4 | TGTGCCAGCAGCCCGGGGACAGGCTCTGGAAACACCATATATTTT | CASSPGTGSGNTIYF
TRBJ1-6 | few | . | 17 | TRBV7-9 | TGTGCCAGCAGCCCGCCGGTCAGGGAGGTTCACAATTCACCCCTCCACTTT | CASSPPVREVHNSPLHF
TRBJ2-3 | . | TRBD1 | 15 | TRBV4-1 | TGCGCCAGCAGCCAAGATCCGGGACAGGGGAATACGCAGTATTTT | CASSQDPGQGNTQYF
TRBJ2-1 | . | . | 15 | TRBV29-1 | TGCAGCGTTGATAGTGTTAGCACCCTCTACAATGAGCAGTTCTTC | CSVDSVSTLYNEQFF
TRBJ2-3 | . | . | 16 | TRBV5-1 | TGCGCCTCCTGTCCTGTAGGGGTGGCTAGCACAGATACGCAGTATTTT | CASCPVGVASTDTQYF
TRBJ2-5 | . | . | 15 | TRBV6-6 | TGTGCCAGCAGTTACCGGCAGGGAGGCCAAGAGACCCAGTACTTC | CASSYRQGGQETQYF
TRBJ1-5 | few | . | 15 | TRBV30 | TGTGCCTGGAGTCCTGGACACCGCTCCAATCAGCCCCAGCATTTT | CAWSPGHRSNQPQHF
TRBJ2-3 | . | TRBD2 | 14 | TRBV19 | TGTGCCAGTACAGCGGGGGGGCGCACAGATACGCAGTATTTT | CASTAGGRTDTQYF
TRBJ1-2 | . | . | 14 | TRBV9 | TGTGCCAGCAGCGTTAGTCAGGGGAACTATGGCTACACCTTC | CASSVSQGNYGYTF
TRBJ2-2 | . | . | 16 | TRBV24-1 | TGTGCCACCAGTGATTTAAGACAGAGTGATAACGGGGAGCTGTTTTTT | CATSDLRQSDNGELFF
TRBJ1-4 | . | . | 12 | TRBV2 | TGTGCCAGCGGGGCAGGTACAGGAAAACTGTTTTTT | CASGAGTGKLFF